The 26 T cell receptor beta chains in this list originate from one sample, sequenced in a study of T cell responses to AZD1222 COVID-19 vaccine (dated by TCRdb to the early 2020s). The sample's time point, from its label and the paper: baseline before first vaccination. Receptor amplification or capture employed the immunoSEQ multiplex PCR assay. Held by TCRdb, this immuneACCESS table contains in-frame sequences only and omits some clones. Under half of the omission traces to an unresolved V gene where checked; the cause of the rest is unknown. The sample includes roughly 120,000 clones, with 91% observed a single time. The ten biggest clones cover roughly 3% of the sample. The source material was peripheral blood, sampled on day 0 of AZD1222 vaccination. The source of these receptors is an adult in good health.

Only a few counts were recorded for this clone. The V gene is TRBV2, the J gene TRBJ2-7, with 7 bases fitting TRBD1. V shed 5 bases and J 3 bases; nucleotides not matched to a gene: 4. The CDR3 runs to 13 residues. The germline V gene has CDR1 SNHLY and CDR2 FYNNEI. The CDR3 DNA is TGTGCCAGCAGTTCCGGGACAGTCTACGAGCAGTACTTC. Its protein product is CASSSGTVYEQYF. The whole variable domain, remainder taken from reference TRBV2 and TRBJ2-7, is EPEVTQTPSHQVTQMGQEVILRCVPISNHLYFYWYRQILGQKVEFLVSFYNNEISEKSEIFDDQFSVERPDGSNFTLKIRSTKLEDSAMYFCASSSGTVYEQYFGPGTRLTVT.

The V gene is TRBV28, the J gene TRBJ1-1; maybe TRBD1 (5 bases). The CDR3 consists of 16 residues. Trimming took 6 bases from V and 5 from J, leaving 22 bases between them. CDR1 is MDHEN and CDR2 is SYDVKM in the germline V gene. The CDR3: CASSIHPQGVGTEAFF. CDR3 DNA sequence: TGTGCCAGCAGCATCCACCCCCAGGGAGTTGGGACTGAAGCTTTCTTT.

Only one count was recorded for this clone. CDR3 sequence (DNA): TGTGCCACCAGCAGGACACGGGACTGGACCGGGGAGCTGTTTTTT. This encodes CATSRTRDWTGELFF. V usage is TRBV15 and J usage is TRBJ2-2, with a weak D call TRBD2 (6 bases). V was clipped by 3 bases and J by 5 bases, with 13 bases between them. Germline CDR1 reads LNHNV; CDR2 reads YYDKDF (reference sequence). The CDR3 runs 15 residues.

V gene TRBV30 combines with J gene TRBJ2-5; possibly TRBD1 or TRBD2 for D (5 bases each). Per germline, CDR1 GTSNPN and CDR2 SVGIG (reference sequence). CDR3 length: 13 residues. V gave up 4 bases and J gave up 4 bases, with 13 bases separating them. The CDR3: CAWKGGGRETQYF. In DNA, the CDR3 is TGTGCCTGGAAGGGTGGGGGAAGAGAGACCCAGTACTTC.

The chain carries TRBV27 and TRBJ1-2; weak D call: TRBD1 (5 bases). The CDR3 loop spans 16 amino acids. Trimming stripped 5 bases from V and 8 bases from J, with 24 bases between. CDR1 MNHEY and CDR2 SMNVEV come from the germline V gene (reference sequence). The CDR3 region is CASSPPGSEGTGGYTF. The CDR3 bases are TGTGCCAGCAGTCCGCCCGGGAGTGAGGGGACGGGAGGCTACACCTTC.

The chain employs TRBV18 and TRBJ2-1, with TRBD2 identical over 9 bases. The CDR3 is 14 residues long. Germline V gene sequence: CDR1 KGHSH, CDR2 LQKENI. V was clipped by 6 bases and J by 3 bases; unmatched bases: 3. The CDR3 spells CASSEREVYNEQFF. The DNA of the CDR3 is TGTGCCAGCTCTGAGCGGGAGGTCTACAATGAGCAGTTCTTC.

Written as DNA, the CDR3 is TGTGCCAGCAGTTACCCCCTGGGAGAGACCCAGTACTTC. Translating gives CASSYPLGETQYF. This chain connects TRBV6-2 or TRBV6-3 to TRBJ2-5; D is unresolved. Deletions cut 2 bases from V and 4 bases from J, with 8 bases between. CDR3 length: 13 amino acids. Germline loops: CDR1 MNHEY, CDR2 SVGEGT.

The CDR3 DNA reads as TGTGCCAGCAGCAAAGAGATAAGGGTCGCTGATAACTATGGCTACACCTTC. Translated, it gives CASSKEIRVADNYGYTF. The chain joins TRBV21-1 to TRBJ1-2. TRBV21-1 is annotated as a pseudogene. The CDR3 sequence is 17 residues long.

This clone has a handful of counts. The chain links TRBV21-1 to TRBJ1-1; the table's D gene call, TRBD1, was not cross checked with the DNA. TRBV21-1 is deemed a pseudogene. The CDR3 contains 10 residues. The CDR3 DNA reads TGTGCCCCCCCAAACACTGAAGCTTTCTTT. Translation: CAPPNTEAFF.

This clone was seen only once. This chain joins TRBV2 and TRBJ1-1; possibly TRBD1 for D (5 bases). The length of the CDR3 is 14 residues. Trimming left V 1 base short and J 5 bases short, with 11 bases between. The germline gives CDR1 SNHLY, CDR2 FYNNEI. CDR3 residues: CASSEGGGWTEAFF. CDR3 DNA sequence: TGTGCCAGCAGTGAAGGGGGGGGATGGACTGAAGCTTTCTTT.

V gene TRBV2 combines with J gene TRBJ1-1, with D hard to call. Germline CDR1 and CDR2: SNHLY and FYNNEI. The CDR3 totals 15 residues. Trimming cost V 2 bases and J 5 bases, with 15 bases left between them. CDR3 protein: CASSERQPKRTEAFF. The CDR3 region has the DNA TGTGCCAGCAGTGAACGGCAGCCCAAGAGGACTGAAGCTTTCTTT. Looking up the rest from reference TRBV2 and TRBJ1-1 gives the full variable domain: EPEVTQTPSHQVTQMGQEVILRCVPISNHLYFYWYRQILGQKVEFLVSFYNNEISEKSEIFDDQFSVERPDGSNFTLKIRSTKLEDSAMYFCASSERQPKRTEAFFGQGTRLTVV.

This rearrangement joins TRBV19 to TRBJ2-7; TRBD1 or TRBD2 may be the D gene (5 bases each). This CDR3 region has 13 residues. Trimming cost V 5 bases and J 3 bases, with 11 bases left between them. Germline-derived CDR1 and CDR2 are LNHDA and SQIVND (reference sequence). CDR3 coding DNA: TGTGCCAGTAGTTATAGGGACGGCTACGAGCAGTACTTC. Its protein is CASSYRDGYEQYF.

V usage is TRBV6-4 and J usage is TRBJ1-2; a weak D match, TRBD1 (6 bases). The V and J ends lost 6 bases and 6 bases respectively, with 11 bases between them. This CDR3 spans 12 amino acids. Germline V gene data show CDR1 as MRHNA and CDR2 as SNTAGT. CDR3 sequence reads: CASSGPGDGYTF. The CDR3 region has the DNA TGTGCCAGCAGCGGGCCAGGGGATGGCTACACCTTC.

The chain employs TRBV7-2 and TRBJ1-3; no reliable D call. Trimming took 6 bases from V and 0 from J, leaving 9 bases between them. Germline lookup yields CDR1 SGHTA and CDR2 FQGNSA. The CDR3 spans 14 residues. This CDR3 reads CASSNRSSGNTIYF. DNA of the CDR3: TGTGCCAGCAGTAACAGAAGCTCTGGAAACACCATATATTTT.

The chain carries TRBV5-6 and TRBJ1-5; 8 nucleotides match TRBD1. Trimming took 2 bases from V and 6 from J; bases not matched to a gene: 7. This CDR3 region has 15 residues. Germline CDR1 and CDR2: SGHDT and YYEEEE. The CDR3 coding sequence is TGTGCCAGCAGCTTCGGGGACAGGAATAGTCAGCCCCAGCATTTT. It translates to CASSFGDRNSQPQHF.

The V and J genes are TRBV5-1 and TRBJ2-3; TRBD2 matches at 7 bases. The CDR3 consists of 17 residues. In germline, CDR1 is SGHRS, CDR2 YFSETQ. V lost 2 bases to trimming and J lost 6 bases; unmatched junction nucleotides: 15. The CDR3 spells CASSLRRDYWWLDTQYF. The CDR3 nucleotides are TGCGCCAGCAGCTTACGAAGGGACTACTGGTGGCTTGATACGCAGTATTTT.

The chain combines TRBV5-1 with TRBJ1-1, with TRBD1 matching over 7 bases. Germline V CDR1 and CDR2: SGHRS, YFSETQ. This CDR3 contains 17 residues. The V segment lost 4 bases and the J segment 0 bases; nucleotides outside the gene matches: 12. The CDR3 spells CASSPPGQSRLNTEAFF. The CDR3 bases are TGCGCCAGCAGCCCACCGGGACAGTCTAGGCTGAACACTGAAGCTTTCTTT.

The chain joins TRBV7-9 to TRBJ2-7; tentatively, D is TRBD2 (6 bases). V lost 4 bases and J 7 bases, leaving 23 bases between the germline ends. Germline-derived CDR1 and CDR2 are SEHNR and FQNEAQ (reference sequence). The CDR3 sequence is 16 residues long. CDR3 loop: CASSSTGSPPLAEQYF. The CDR3 DNA reads as TGTGCCAGCAGCTCCACCGGGAGCCCTCCACTTGCGGAGCAGTACTTC. The variable domain in full, completed from reference TRBV7-9 and TRBJ2-7, reads DTGVSQNPRHKITKRGQNVTFRCDPISEHNRLYWYRQTLGQGPEFLTYFQNEAQLEKSRLLSDRFSAERPKGSFSTLEIQRTEQGDSAMYLCASSSTGSPPLAEQYFGPGTRLTVT.

This chain connects TRBV4-3 to TRBJ1-5; D not certain. The V gene lost 0 bases and the J gene lost 0 bases, with 12 bases spanning the gap. The CDR3 length is 17 residues. In germline, CDR1 is LGHNA, CDR2 YSLEER. CDR3 DNA: TGCGCCAGCAGCCAAGATAAATGGTGGTTTAGCAATCAGCCCCAGCATTTT. It specifies CASSQDKWWFSNQPQHF.

This clone was observed once. This chain uses TRBV29-1 with TRBJ1-5, with TRBD1 identical over 10 bases. This CDR3 contains 16 residues. The V gene's germline CDR1 is SQVTM and CDR2 ANQGSEA. Trimming took 2 bases from V and 5 from J; bases not matched to a gene: 9. CDR3 in amino acids: CSVERDRGEEDQPQHF. CDR3 bases: TGCAGCGTTGAAAGGGACAGGGGAGAGGAGGATCAGCCCCAGCATTTT.

There are a few counts of this clone. The chain couples TRBV4-1 to TRBJ2-7; D is ambiguous. Trimming took 3 bases from V and 7 from J, leaving 13 bases between them. The CDR3 loop spans 13 amino acids. CDR1 MGHRA and CDR2 YSYEKL come from the germline V gene. The CDR3 here is CASSHPHTWEQYF. The CDR3 nucleotides are TGCGCCAGCAGCCACCCCCACACATGGGAGCAGTACTTC.

This chain's CDR3 is CASSIMRDTEAFF. CDR3 nucleotide sequence: TGTGCCAGTAGTATAATGAGGGACACTGAAGCTTTCTTT. The rearrangement joins TRBV19 to TRBJ1-1, with unresolved D. The CDR3 runs to 13 residues. V was trimmed by 2 bases and J by 3 bases, leaving 7 bases between them. Germline CDR1 and CDR2: LNHDA and SQIVND (reference sequence).

The rearrangement joins TRBV7-2 to TRBJ1-5; 8 bases are a match to TRBD1. The CDR3 totals 14 residues. Germline CDR1 and CDR2: SGHTA and FQGNSA. V was clipped by 6 bases and J by 6 bases; unmatched bases: 7. The DNA of the CDR3 is TGTGCCAGCAGTTCTCAGGGGGCTCCTCAGCCCCAGCATTTT. It translates to CASSSQGAPQPQHF.

This chain's CDR3 is CASSFENPSYNEQFF. Here the CDR3 DNA reads TGCGCCAGCAGCTTTGAGAATCCTTCCTACAATGAGCAGTTCTTC. The V call is TRBV5-1, the J call TRBJ2-1; D uncertain. This CDR3 has 15 amino acids. The germline V gene encodes CDR1 SGHRS and CDR2 YFSETQ. V gave up 2 bases and J gave up 1 base, with 10 bases separating them.

The chain couples TRBV9 to TRBJ1-6; 7 bases fit TRBD1. The germline gives CDR1 SGDLS, CDR2 YYNGEE. Unmatched junction bases numbered 8, after V lost 0 bases and J lost 14 bases. This CDR3 is built from 14 residues. The CDR3 loop reads CASSVATGRSTLHF. The CDR3 DNA reads as TGTGCCAGCAGCGTAGCGACAGGGAGGAGTACCCTCCACTTT.

This chain connects TRBV5-6 to TRBJ2-2; unclear D gene. The germline CDR1 and CDR2 sequences are SGHDT and YYEEEE. CDR3 length: 16 amino acids. Trimming stripped 0 bases from V and 0 bases from J, with 9 bases between. DNA for the CDR3: TGTGCCAGCAGCTTGGTGATGGTCGCGAACACCGGGGAGCTGTTTTTT. Protein: CASSLVMVANTGELFF.